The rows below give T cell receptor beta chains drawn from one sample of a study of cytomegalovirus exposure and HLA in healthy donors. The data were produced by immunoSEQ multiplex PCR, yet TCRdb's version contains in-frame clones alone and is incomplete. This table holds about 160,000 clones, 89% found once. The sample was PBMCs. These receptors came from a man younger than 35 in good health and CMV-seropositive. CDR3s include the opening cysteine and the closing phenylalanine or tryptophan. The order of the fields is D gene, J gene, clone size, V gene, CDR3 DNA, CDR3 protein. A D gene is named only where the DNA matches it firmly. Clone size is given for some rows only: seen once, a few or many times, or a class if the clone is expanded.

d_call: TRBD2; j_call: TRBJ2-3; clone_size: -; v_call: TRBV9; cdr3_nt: TGTGCCAGCAGCCCACGAATCGGGACTAGCGGGATCGTCGGGACAGATACGCAGTATTTT; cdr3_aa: CASSPRIGTSGIVGTDTQYF
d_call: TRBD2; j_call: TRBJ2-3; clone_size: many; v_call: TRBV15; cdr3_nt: TGTGCCACCAGCAGAGATCTAGCGGGAGCAGATACGCAGTATTTT; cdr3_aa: CATSRDLAGADTQYF
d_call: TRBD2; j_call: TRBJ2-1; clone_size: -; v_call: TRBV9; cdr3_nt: TGTGCCAGCAGCGTAGAAGGGACTAGCGGGAGGATTATCTACAATGAGCAGTTCTTC; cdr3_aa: CASSVEGTSGRIIYNEQFF
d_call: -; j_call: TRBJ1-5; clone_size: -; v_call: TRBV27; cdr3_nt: TGTGCCAGCAGTTTTATCGGGACACGCAATCAGCCCCAGCATTTT; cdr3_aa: CASSFIGTRNQPQHF
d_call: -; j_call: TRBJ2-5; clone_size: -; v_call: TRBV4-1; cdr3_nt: TGCGCCAGCAGTCGATGGCAGAAAGAGACCCAGTACTTC; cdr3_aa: CASSRWQKETQYF
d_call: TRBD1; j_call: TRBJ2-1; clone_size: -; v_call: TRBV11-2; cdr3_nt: TGTGCCAGCAGCTTGGTAGGGACAGCCTACAATGAGCAGTTCTTC; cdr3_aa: CASSLVGTAYNEQFF
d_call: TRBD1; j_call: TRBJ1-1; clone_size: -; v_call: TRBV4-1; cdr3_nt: TGCGCCAGCAGCCAAGGCCAGGGGGCGCAGATAAACACTGAAGCTTTCTTT; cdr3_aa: CASSQGQGAQINTEAFF
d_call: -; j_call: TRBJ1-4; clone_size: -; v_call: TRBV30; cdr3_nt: TGTGCCTGGAGAGGGGGGGGGCGTCAACTGTTTTTT; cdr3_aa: CAWRGGGRQLFF
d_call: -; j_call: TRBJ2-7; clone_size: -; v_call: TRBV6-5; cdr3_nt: TGTGCCAGCAGTTACAGTAGCGACAGGCGCAACGAGCAGTACTTC; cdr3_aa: CASSYSSDRRNEQYF
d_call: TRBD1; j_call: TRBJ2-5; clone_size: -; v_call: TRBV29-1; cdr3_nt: TGCAGCGCCAGCTGGGTCAGGGGGCTACCGCAAGAGACCCAGTACTTC; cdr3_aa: CSASWVRGLPQETQYF
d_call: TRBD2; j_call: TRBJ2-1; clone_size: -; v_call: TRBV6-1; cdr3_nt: TGTGCCAGCAGAGAGCTAGCGGGAGTTGGTGAGCAGTTCTTC; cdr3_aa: CASRELAGVGEQFF
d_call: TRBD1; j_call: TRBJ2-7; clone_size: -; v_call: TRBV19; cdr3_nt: TGTGCCAGTAGTATGACAGGGAATTCGGCCTACGAGCAGTACTTC; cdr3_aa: CASSMTGNSAYEQYF
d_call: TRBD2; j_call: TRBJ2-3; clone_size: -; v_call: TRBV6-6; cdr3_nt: TGTGCCAGCAAGGTGGGAGGGAGGCCAGATACGCAGTATTTT; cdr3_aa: CASKVGGRPDTQYF
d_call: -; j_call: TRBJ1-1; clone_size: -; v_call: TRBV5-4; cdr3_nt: TGTGCCAGCAGCTTAGGAGGGAAAGCTTTCTTT; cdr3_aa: CASSLGGKAFF
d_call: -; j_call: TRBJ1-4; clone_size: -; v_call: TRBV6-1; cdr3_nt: TGTGCCAGCAGTGAAGGGGTTGGGCAGGGGAAGGAAAAACTGTTTTTT; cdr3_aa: CASSEGVGQGKEKLFF
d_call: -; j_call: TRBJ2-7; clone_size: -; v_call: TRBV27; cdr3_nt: TGTGCCAGCAGTTTAGGTCCGGCGGGCCTCTACGAGCAGTACTTC; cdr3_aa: CASSLGPAGLYEQYF
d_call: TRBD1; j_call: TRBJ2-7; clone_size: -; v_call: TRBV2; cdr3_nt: TGTGCCAGCAGTGAAAGGACAGGGACCTACGAGCAGTACTTC; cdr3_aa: CASSERTGTYEQYF
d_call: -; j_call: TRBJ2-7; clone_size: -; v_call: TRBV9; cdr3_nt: TGTGCCAGCAGCGTAAACGAGGGAGGATCCTACGAGCAGTACTTC; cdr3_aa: CASSVNEGGSYEQYF
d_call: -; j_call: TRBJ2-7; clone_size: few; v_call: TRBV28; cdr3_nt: TGTGCCAGCAGGTCCGGGATCAACTACGAGCAGTACTTC; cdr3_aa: CASRSGINYEQYF